These 5 T cell receptor beta chains were sequenced from one sample in a study of shared clonotypes between healthy human individuals (dated by TCRdb to 2019 to 2021). For the CD8 naive samples, CD45RO-negative cells were positively selected for CCR7, yielding a CD45RA+CCR7+ population from which TemRA cells were excluded. Library preparation employed the immunoSEQ multiplex PCR assay. TCRdb took over this immuneACCESS table, retaining in-frame rearrangements with V and J assigned. Such tables are incomplete; in checked studies, under half of the missing clones stem from an unresolved V gene, and the remainder is unexplained. This sample is represented by over 750,000 clones; just over 95% of them were singletons. The ten most abundant clones make up roughly 0.23% of the sample. The source material was naive CD8+ T cells sorted from blood. Sample cell subset or site, as interpreted from the label and publication: CD45RA+CCR7+. Receptors originate from a man in his thirties or forties in good health.

The CDR3 region has the DNA TGTGCCAGCAGTGATTACGGGGGGCAGAACACTGAAGCTTTCTTT. Translation gives CASSDYGGQNTEAFF. The J gene is TRBJ1-1, the V gene TRBV2, with D possibly matching TRBD1 (6 bases). CDR3 length equals 15 residues. The V gene's germline CDR1 is SNHLY and CDR2 FYNNEI. V lost 3 bases and J lost 1, with 12 bases in between.

The chain recombines TRBV5-4 with TRBJ2-1; 8 nucleotides match TRBD2. The CDR3 has 16 amino acids. Germline V gives CDR1 SGHNT, CDR2 YYREEE (reference sequence). Unmatched junction bases numbered 14, after V lost 4 bases and J lost 8 bases. The CDR3 reads CASSASPGLVPHEQFF. The CDR3 DNA follows: TGTGCCAGCAGCGCCTCACCGGGACTAGTCCCCCATGAGCAGTTCTTC.

The chain uses TRBV11-2 and TRBJ1-3, with a tentative D call TRBD1 (6 bases). The V end lost 11 bases, the J end lost 3 bases, and 20 bases lay between the germline ends. CDR3 length equals 15 residues. Germline loops: CDR1 SGHAT, CDR2 FQNNGV. DNA for the CDR3: TGTGCCGCTTCTGCCCTGGGGGCGGTTGGAAACACCATATATTTT. It codes for CAASALGAVGNTIYF.

The rearrangement joins TRBV7-9 to TRBJ2-3; the D call may be TRBD1 or TRBD2 (5 bases each). Between the trimmed V and J ends, which lost 7 bases and 3 bases, there was a span of 8 bases. The germline CDR1 and CDR2 sequences are SEHNR and FQNEAQ (reference sequence). The CDR3 has 12 amino acids. CDR3 residues: CASTWGTDTQYF. CDR3 coding DNA: TGTGCCAGCACGTGGGGGACAGATACGCAGTATTTT.

This chain links TRBV7-3 with TRBJ2-3; 9 bases align to TRBD2. Germline lookup yields CDR1 SGHTA and CDR2 FQGTGA. V gave up 0 bases and J gave up 7 bases; unmatched junction bases: 5. CDR3 length: 15 residues. This CDR3 is CASSLTAGGRYTQYF. For the CDR3, the DNA is TGTGCCAGCAGCTTAACGGCGGGAGGGAGGTATACGCAGTATTTT. The full variable domain, rest sourced from reference TRBV7-3 and TRBJ2-3, is GAGVSQTPSNKVTEKGKYVELRCDPISGHTALYWYRQSLGQGPEFLIYFQGTGAADDSGLPNDRFFAVRPEGSVSTLKIQRTERGDSAVYLCASSLTAGGRYTQYFGPGTRLTVL.